This TCR beta chain appears in the sequencing data of a study of T cell clonality in common variable immunodeficiency. Regarding the study as a whole: Fewer deletions and N-nucleotide insertions were reportedly seen in common variable immunodeficiency TCR beta sequences.

CVID subjects had received replacement immunoglobulin for at least one year. The data were produced by immunoSEQ multiplex PCR, yet TCRdb's version contains in-frame clones alone and is incomplete. The counts give 15,000 to 25,000 clones, none of them seen only once; around 2.6% is held by the top ten. This clone was counted only a few times. Its antigen is unknown. This TCR derives from a human donor with common variable immunodeficiency. Sequencing input: peripheral blood mononuclear cells.

Partial CDR3 DNA: TGTGCCAGCTCAACACTAGCGGGGGACTACAATGAG. Residues: CASSTLAGDYNE. The full CDR3 protein reads CASSTLAGDYNEQFF. This chain joins TRBV18 and TRBJ2-1; TRBD2 aligns across 11 bases. The missing CDR3 end, 3 residues past where the read stops, is filled in from the germline J gene. With 5 bases clipped from V and 3 bases from J, the junction kept 3 bases outside the gene matches. The CDR3 consists of 15 residues. CDR1 KGHSH and CDR2 LQKENI come from the germline V gene.